Sequencing of this TCR beta chain was carried out in a study of T-cell reconstitution after alpha-beta-depleted transplantation in children. This clonotype was counted at least ten times. Unique molecular identifiers featured in how the TCRbeta library was prepared. TCRdb called the PCR reads again in MiXCR, with one record for every CDR3 protein. The sample includes hundreds of thousands of distinct CDR3 sequences, over 9.5% of them seen just once. Germline CDR1 LGHDT, CDR2 YNNKEL (reference sequence). The CDR3 is 11 amino acids. The V and J ends lost 3 bases and 7 bases respectively, with 6 bases between them.

Sequencing used PBMCs, obtained before TCRalphabeta/CD19-depleted stem cell transplant. The sequence came from a boy younger than two with acute myeloid leukemia, due to receive a stem cell transplant. The V call is TRBV3-1, the J call TRBJ2-5, with D unclear. The CDR3 region has the DNA TGTGCCAGCAGCCAGACGGGGACCCAGTACTTC. Protein sequence: CASSQTGTQYF.